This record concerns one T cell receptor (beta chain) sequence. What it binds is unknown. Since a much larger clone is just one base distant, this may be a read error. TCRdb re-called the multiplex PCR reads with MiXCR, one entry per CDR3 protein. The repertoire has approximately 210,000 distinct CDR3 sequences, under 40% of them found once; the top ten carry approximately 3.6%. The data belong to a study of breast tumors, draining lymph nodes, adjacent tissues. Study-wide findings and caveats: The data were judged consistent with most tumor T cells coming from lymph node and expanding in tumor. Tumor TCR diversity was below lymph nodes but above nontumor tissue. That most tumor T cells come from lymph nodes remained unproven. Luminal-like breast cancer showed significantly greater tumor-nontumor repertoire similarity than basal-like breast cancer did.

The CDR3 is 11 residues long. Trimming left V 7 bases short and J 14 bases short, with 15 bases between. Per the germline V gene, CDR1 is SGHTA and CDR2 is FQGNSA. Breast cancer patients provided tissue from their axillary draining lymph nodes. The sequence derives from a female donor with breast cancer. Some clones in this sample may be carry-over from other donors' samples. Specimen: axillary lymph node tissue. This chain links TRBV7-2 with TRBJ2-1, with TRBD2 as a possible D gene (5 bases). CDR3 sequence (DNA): TGTGCCAGCACCGTTGGACCGGAGGAGTTCTTC. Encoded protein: CASTVGPEEFF.